One sample yielded the 10 T cell receptor beta chains listed below, sequenced in a study of OX40 agonist ivuxolimab in advanced cancers. Only in-frame clones appear in the TCRdb table, and some are missing; sequencing was by immunoSEQ multiplex PCR. The profile covers 60,000 to 70,000 clones, with about 88% appearing a single time and 0.27% taken by the ten largest. The material was CD4+ or CD8+ T cells sorted from blood, obtained in a trial of the OX40 agonist ivuxolimab. Receptors originate from an adult with an advanced solid tumor such as melanoma, head and neck, liver or kidney cancer.

The rearrangement joins TRBV4-2 to TRBJ2-1; D is uncertain. Germline lookup yields CDR1 LGHNA and CDR2 YNFKEQ. V dropped 0 bases and J dropped 6 bases, with 15 bases sitting between them. This CDR3 comprises 16 residues. This CDR3 reads CASSQDWGTRGNEQFF. The CDR3 coding sequence is TGTGCCAGCAGCCAAGATTGGGGAACTCGCGGCAATGAGCAGTTCTTC.

V and J are TRBV2 and TRBJ2-3, with 13 nucleotides matching TRBD2. V lost 6 bases and J lost 5; bases outside the gene matches: 5. CDR1 is SNHLY and CDR2 is FYNNEI in the germline V gene. The CDR3 sequence is 15 residues long. CDR3 in DNA: TGTGCCAGCAGGCCGGGACTAGCGGGGAAAGATACGCAGTATTTT. Encoded protein: CASRPGLAGKDTQYF.

The chain combines TRBV20-1 with TRBJ2-7, with D maybe TRBD2 (5 bases). Germline loops: CDR1 DFQATT, CDR2 SNEGSKA (reference sequence). The CDR3 is 11 amino acids. Trimming took off 2 bases at V and 3 bases at J, with 5 bases between the two ends. The CDR3 here is CSARSGYEQYF. In DNA, the CDR3 is TGCAGTGCTAGAAGCGGCTACGAGCAGTACTTC.

This rearrangement joins TRBV5-1 to TRBJ2-5, with D possibly TRBD2 on 6 matching bases. The CDR3 totals 16 residues. The V end lost 0 bases, the J end lost 3 bases, and 15 bases lay between the germline ends. CDR1 and CDR2 (germline): SGHRS, YFSETQ. In nucleotides, the CDR3 is TGCGCCAGCAGCTTGGGGGCGGGTAGCGGAGAAGAGACCCAGTACTTC. This sequence encodes CASSLGAGSGEETQYF.

The chain recombines TRBV11-3 with TRBJ2-1, with a tentative D call TRBD2 (6 bases). Germline V gene sequence: CDR1 SGHNT, CDR2 YENEEA. Trimming stripped 5 bases from V and 3 bases from J, with 11 bases between. This CDR3 is 14 amino acids long. The CDR3 sequence is CASSRGVGYNEQFF. CDR3 DNA: TGTGCCAGCAGCCGCGGGGTCGGCTACAATGAGCAGTTCTTC.

The V and J genes are TRBV9 and TRBJ2-3, with D unclear. Germline values: CDR1 SGDLS, CDR2 YYNGEE. The CDR3 sequence is 16 residues long. Trimming removed 0 bases at V and 4 bases at J, with 15 bases between. The CDR3 DNA follows: TGTGCCAGCAGCGTAGGCAAGGCTAGATTGGCAGATACGCAGTATTTT. It is translated as CASSVGKARLADTQYF.

This clone was seen only once. The rearrangement uses TRBV7-6 and TRBJ2-6, with D perhaps matching TRBD2 (6 bases). CDR1 and CDR2 from the germline V gene are SGHVS and FNYEAQ. The CDR3 runs to 19 residues. V was pared by 6 bases and J by 0 bases, with 21 bases between. In nucleotides, the CDR3 is TGTGCCAGCAGTCCTGACTCCGGGACTGCGAGCTCTGGGGCCAACGTCCTGACTTTC. Translation: CASSPDSGTASSGANVLTF.

V is TRBV7-8 and J is TRBJ2-1; TRBD2 agrees at 12 bases. CDR3 size: 16 residues. J lost 7 bases, V lost 5 bases, and 9 bases had no gene match. The germline CDR1 and CDR2 sequences are SGHVS and FQNEAQ. CDR3 DNA: TGTGCCAGCAGCGCCCGACTAGCGGGGGCGGGGAATGAGCAGTTCTTC. Its translation is CASSARLAGAGNEQFF.

The V gene is TRBV28, the J gene TRBJ2-7; 13 bases are a match to TRBD2. Germline V lookup: CDR1 MDHEN, CDR2 SYDVKM. The CDR3 is made up of 16 amino acids. V shed 6 bases, J shed 6 bases, and the junction held 11 bases outside the gene matches. CDR3 amino acids: CASSQPGLAGVGEQYF. The CDR3 nucleotides are TGTGCCAGCAGCCAACCCGGACTAGCGGGAGTAGGCGAGCAGTACTTC.

V is TRBV6-1 and J is TRBJ2-3; D uncertain. The V end was cut by 7 bases, the J end by 1 base, with 9 bases between. The CDR3 is made up of 13 amino acids. In germline, CDR1 is MNHNS, CDR2 SASEGT. CDR3 sequence (DNA): TGTGCCAGCAAGAGTACTGGCACAGATACGCAGTATTTT. Amino acids: CASKSTGTDTQYF.